A single sample is the source of the 17 T cell receptor beta chains below, sequenced in a study of T cell clonality in common variable immunodeficiency. Sequencing was performed with immunoSEQ multiplex PCR; in TCRdb, only in-frame clones are kept and a portion is missing. The sample is made up of around 40,000 clones, none counted only once. Sequencing input: peripheral blood mononuclear cells. These receptor sequences come from a person aged 18-70 years in good health.

This clone was found many times. The CDR3 end lies 3 residues beyond the end of the read and is filled in from the germline J gene. The chain has TRBV19 and TRBJ2-7; D is unclear. There are 15 residues in the CDR3. Trimming pared 2 bases from V and 2 bases from J, leaving 13 bases between. Looked up from germline, CDR1 is LNHDA and CDR2 is SQIVND (reference sequence). Partial CDR3 DNA: TGTGCCAGTAGTATAAACGTACAGACGACCTACGAG. It codes for CASSINVQTTYE. The entire CDR3 reads CASSINVQTTYEQYF. Together with reference TRBV19 and TRBJ2-7, the CDR3 gives the full variable domain: DGGITQSPKYLFRKEGQNVTLSCEQNLNHDAMYWYRQDPGQGLRLIYYSQIVNDFQKGDIAEGYSVSREKKESFPLTVTSAQKNPTAFYLCASSINVQTTYEQYFGPGTRLTVT.

This clone was picked up many times. The CDR3 extends 3 residues past the end of the read, so its final part is completed from the germline J gene. This chain joins TRBV30 and TRBJ2-7, with TRBD2 matching 10 bases. This CDR3 has 14 residues. The V gene's germline CDR1 is GTSNPN and CDR2 SVGIG (reference sequence). V was clipped by 2 bases and J by 5 bases; unmatched bases: 6. The CDR3 DNA, read in part, is TGTGCCTGGAGTATAGCTAGCGGGAGTGACGAG. Its translation is CAWSIASGSDE. The CDR3, in full, reads CAWSIASGSDEQYF.

This clone occurred many times. The read finishes 3 residues shy of the CDR3 end, and the germline J gene is used to complete it. V usage is TRBV30 and J usage is TRBJ2-5; 11 nucleotides line up with TRBD2. Germline assignment: CDR1 GTSNPN and CDR2 SVGIG (reference sequence). The CDR3 totals 15 residues. V trimming: 2 bases; J trimming: 3 bases; junction bases outside the gene matches: 5. Incomplete CDR3 DNA: TGTGCCTGGAGTCGGACTAGCGGGTTGAAAGAGACC. Its translation is CAWSRTSGLKET. The whole CDR3 is CAWSRTSGLKETQYF.

This clone was picked up a small number of times. A read error may account for a junction end that differs from germline. The CDR3 end is not reached by the read, which stops 3 residues before it; the germline J gene fills it in. Other DNA variants within this sample encode the same CDR3. The V gene is TRBV5-1, the J gene TRBJ1-3; possibly TRBD1 for D (6 bases). Germline CDR1 and CDR2: SGHRS and YFSETQ. The CDR3 length is 14 residues. The CDR3 spells CASSLGGGGNTIYF. The CDR3 bases that were read are TGCGCCAGCAGCTTAGGGGGTGGCGGAAACACG.

As concerns this clone: The read ends 3 residues before the CDR3 terminus; that terminus is restored from the germline J gene. The V call is TRBV2, the J call TRBJ2-4, with 10 bases matching TRBD1. The germline CDR1 and CDR2 sequences are SNHLY and FYNNEI. The CDR3 is made up of 15 amino acids. The CDR3 reads CASSAGTGANYGQYF. CDR3 bases read: TGTGCCAGCAGTGCCGGGACAGGGGCAAACTATGGT.

At least ten counts were recorded for this clone. One end of the junction fails to match germline, which may point to a read error. The read gets to within 3 residues of the CDR3 end, and the germline J gene fills in the rest. The chain carries TRBV4-2 and TRBJ1-5; D uncertain. The germline gives CDR1 LGHNA, CDR2 YNFKEQ. This CDR3 has 13 amino acids. The part of the CDR3 DNA that was read is TGCGCCAGCAGCCAAGATAGAGTACAGCCC. Translated, it gives CASSQDRVQP. Given in full, the CDR3 is CASSQDRVQPQHF.

At least ten counts were recorded for this clone. The read ends 3 residues before the CDR3 terminus; that terminus is restored from the germline J gene. The chain uses TRBV5-6 and TRBJ2-2, with a possible D match to TRBD2 (7 bases). Germline lookup yields CDR1 SGHDT and CDR2 YYEEEE. The V end lost 2 bases, the J end lost 5 bases, and 13 bases lay between the germline ends. The CDR3 has 15 amino acids. CDR3 DNA, as far as it was read: TGTGCCAGCAGCTTCCGGGGGGCGGGAACCGGGGAG. It specifies CASSFRGAGTGE. The entire CDR3 protein is CASSFRGAGTGELFF.

This clone was detected ten times or more. The read terminates 3 residues ahead of where the CDR3 ends, so the germline J gene completes it. The chain combines TRBV20-1 with TRBJ1-5; tentative D call: TRBD1 (6 bases). The germline gives CDR1 DFQATT, CDR2 SNEGSKA (reference sequence). The CDR3 has 15 residues. Trimming pared 4 bases from V and 5 bases from J, leaving 18 bases between. Partial CDR3 DNA: TGCAGTGCTATCCCCTTCAGGGGAGGAGATCAGCCC. This gives the protein CSAIPFRGGDQP. The full CDR3 protein is CSAIPFRGGDQPQHF.

This clone was observed at least ten times. From the germline J gene comes the end of the CDR3, since the read stops 3 residues before it. The rearrangement uses TRBV2 and TRBJ1-4; D is possibly TRBD1 (6 bases). Germline CDR1 reads SNHLY; CDR2 reads FYNNEI. Trimming cost V 6 bases and J 3 bases, with 17 bases left between them. The CDR3 sequence is 16 residues long. The CDR3 is CASRRGGGAPNEKLFF. The CDR3 DNA, read in part, is TGTGCCAGCAGGCGAGGTGGGGGGGCGCCTAATGAAAAA.

This clone was recorded many times. The read gets to within 3 residues of the CDR3 end, and the germline J gene fills in the rest. The chain recombines TRBV2 with TRBJ1-1; possibly TRBD1 for D (5 bases). Looked up from germline, CDR1 is SNHLY and CDR2 is FYNNEI. V lost 2 bases and J lost 7, with 14 bases in between. The CDR3 covers 14 residues. Partial CDR3 DNA: TGTGCCAGCAGTGAACTCAGGCTCGGGGGTGAA. Its protein product is CASSELRLGGE. In full, the CDR3 is CASSELRLGGEAFF.

The table lists this clone with many counts. The DNA read from the CDR3 is TGTGCCAGCAGCCCTTCCCAGACAGGGATGAACACTGAA. As protein: CASSPSQTGMNTE. The whole CDR3 region reads CASSPSQTGMNTEAFF. The chain carries TRBV4-2 and TRBJ1-1; TRBD1 aligns across 7 bases. The CDR3 end is not reached by the read, which stops 3 residues before it; the germline J gene fills it in. V gave up 4 bases and J gave up 0 bases; unmatched junction bases: 8. Germline assignment: CDR1 LGHNA and CDR2 YNFKEQ. The CDR3 loop spans 16 amino acids.

This clone was counted ten times or more. With the read ending 3 residues before the CDR3 end, the germline J gene is used to fill in that end. The J gene is TRBJ2-1, the V gene TRBV19; 8 nucleotides match TRBD1. Germline V lookup: CDR1 LNHDA, CDR2 SQIVND (reference sequence). V lost 6 bases and J lost 0; bases outside the gene matches: 4. This CDR3 is built from 15 residues. This CDR3 reads CASRTTGVSYNEQFF. The sequenced part of the CDR3 DNA is TGTGCCAGTAGAACGACAGGGGTCTCCTACAATGAG.

There are many counts of this clone. The CDR3 end lies 3 residues beyond the end of the read and is filled in from the germline J gene. The genes are TRBV6-2 or TRBV6-3 and TRBJ2-2, with TRBD2 identical over 9 bases. With 5 bases clipped from V and 6 bases from J, the junction kept 7 bases outside the gene matches. CDR1 MNHEY and CDR2 SVGEGT come from the germline V gene. The CDR3 is 15 amino acids. The CDR3 DNA, read in part, is TGTGCCAGCAGTGAGCGGGGGGCCAGACCCGGGGAG. It encodes CASSERGARPGE. The CDR3 in full is CASSERGARPGELFF.

Ten or more counts support this clone. The read terminates 3 residues before the CDR3 end, so the remaining end is supplied by the germline J gene. The chain combines TRBV30 with TRBJ1-1; weak D call: TRBD1 (5 bases). The ends were cut back, 3 bases at V and 0 bases at J, with 11 bases in the middle. Germline CDR1 reads GTSNPN; CDR2 reads SVGIG (reference sequence). CDR3 size: 14 residues. CDR3 bases read: TGTGCCTGGAGCCAGGGATGGGTGAACACTGAA. It specifies CAWSQGWVNTE. The whole CDR3 sequence reads CAWSQGWVNTEAFF.

A note on this clone: The sequence runs out 3 residues before the end of the CDR3; the remainder is reconstructed from the germline J gene. The rearrangement links TRBV7-9 to TRBJ1-2; D is undetermined. In germline, CDR1 is SEHNR, CDR2 FQNEAQ (reference sequence). CDR3 length: 12 amino acids. CDR3 protein: CASSSGLTHYTF. CDR3 DNA, as far as it was read: TGTGCCAGCAGTTCGGGTCTAACCCAC.

This clone came up many times. The read ends 3 residues early relative to the CDR3; the germline J gene fills the gap. V and J are TRBV5-1 and TRBJ2-7; TRBD2 aligns across 9 bases. Germline loops: CDR1 SGHRS, CDR2 YFSETQ. CDR3 length equals 15 residues. V was clipped by 4 bases and J by 3 bases; unmatched bases: 8. The DNA read from the CDR3 is TGCGCCAGCAGCGTTAGTAGCGGGAGTAACTACGAG. Its translation is CASSVSSGSNYE. The whole CDR3 is CASSVSSGSNYEQYF.

This clone was counted at least ten times. The CDR3 end falls 3 residues outside the read, so it is completed with the germline J gene. The V and J genes are TRBV12-3 or TRBV12-4 and TRBJ2-1, with D perhaps matching TRBD1 (5 bases). Trimming pared 5 bases from V and 6 bases from J, leaving 14 bases between. The CDR3 has 14 residues. This chain's CDR3 is CASSLWQGSNEQFF. The part of the CDR3 DNA that was read is TGTGCCAGCAGTCTTTGGCAGGGAAGCAATGAG.